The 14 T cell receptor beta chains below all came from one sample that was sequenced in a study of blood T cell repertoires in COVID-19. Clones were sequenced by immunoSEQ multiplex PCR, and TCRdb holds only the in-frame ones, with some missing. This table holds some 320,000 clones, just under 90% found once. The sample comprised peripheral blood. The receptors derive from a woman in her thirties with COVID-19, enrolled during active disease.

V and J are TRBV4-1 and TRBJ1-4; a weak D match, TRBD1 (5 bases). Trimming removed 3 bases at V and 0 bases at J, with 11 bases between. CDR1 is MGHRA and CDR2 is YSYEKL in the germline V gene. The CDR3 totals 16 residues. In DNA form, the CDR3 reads TGCGCCAGCAGCCATTTCGGGGGGACAACTAATGAAAAACTGTTTTTT. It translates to CASSHFGGTTNEKLFF.

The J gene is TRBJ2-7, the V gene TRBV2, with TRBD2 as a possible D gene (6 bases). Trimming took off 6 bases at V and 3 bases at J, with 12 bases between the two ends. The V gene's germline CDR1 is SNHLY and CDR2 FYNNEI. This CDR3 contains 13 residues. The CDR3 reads CASSWGVGYEQYF. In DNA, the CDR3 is TGTGCCAGCAGCTGGGGGGTCGGCTACGAGCAGTACTTC.

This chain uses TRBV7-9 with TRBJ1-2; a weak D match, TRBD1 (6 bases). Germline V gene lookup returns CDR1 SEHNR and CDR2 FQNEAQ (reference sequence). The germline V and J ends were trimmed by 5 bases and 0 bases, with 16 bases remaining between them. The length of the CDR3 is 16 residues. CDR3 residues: CASSPRTAEPNYGYTF. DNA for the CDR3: TGTGCCAGCAGCCCTAGGACAGCAGAGCCTAACTATGGCTACACCTTC.

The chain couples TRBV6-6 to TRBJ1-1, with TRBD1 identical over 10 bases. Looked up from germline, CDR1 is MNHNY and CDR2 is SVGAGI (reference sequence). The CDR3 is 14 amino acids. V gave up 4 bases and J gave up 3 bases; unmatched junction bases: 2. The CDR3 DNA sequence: TGTGCCAGCAGTTTGGGGACAGGGGACACTGAAGCTTTCTTT. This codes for CASSLGTGDTEAFF.

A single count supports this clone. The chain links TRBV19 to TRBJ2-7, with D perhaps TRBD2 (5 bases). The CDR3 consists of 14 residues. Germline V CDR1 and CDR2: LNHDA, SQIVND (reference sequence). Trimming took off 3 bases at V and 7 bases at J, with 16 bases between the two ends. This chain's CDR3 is CASSIQVTRGEQYF. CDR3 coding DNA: TGTGCCAGTAGTATCCAGGTCACCCGCGGGGAGCAGTACTTC.

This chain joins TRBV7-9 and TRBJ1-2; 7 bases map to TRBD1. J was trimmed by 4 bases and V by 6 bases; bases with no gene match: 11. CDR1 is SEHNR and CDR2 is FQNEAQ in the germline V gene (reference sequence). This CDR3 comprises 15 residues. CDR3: CASSFVTGSGYGYTF. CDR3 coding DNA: TGTGCCAGCAGTTTTGTGACAGGGTCAGGCTATGGCTACACCTTC.

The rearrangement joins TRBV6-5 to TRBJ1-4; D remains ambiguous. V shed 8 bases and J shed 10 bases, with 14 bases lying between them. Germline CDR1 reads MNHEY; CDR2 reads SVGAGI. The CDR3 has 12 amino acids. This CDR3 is CASVSPTGKLFF. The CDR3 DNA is TGTGCCAGCGTCTCCCCTACGGGAAAACTGTTTTTT.

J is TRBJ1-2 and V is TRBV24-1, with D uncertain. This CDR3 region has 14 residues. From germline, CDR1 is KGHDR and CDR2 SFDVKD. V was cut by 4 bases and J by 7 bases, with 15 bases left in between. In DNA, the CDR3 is TGTGCCACCAGTGACGCCCCGGGAGTAAGTGGCTACACCTTC. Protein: CATSDAPGVSGYTF.

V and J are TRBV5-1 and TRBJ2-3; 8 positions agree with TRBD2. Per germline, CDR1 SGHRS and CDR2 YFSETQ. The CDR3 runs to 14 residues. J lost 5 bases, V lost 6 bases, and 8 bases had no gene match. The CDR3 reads CASTPGGAIDTQYF. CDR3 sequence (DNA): TGCGCCAGCACCCCCGGGGGGGCCATAGATACGCAGTATTTT.

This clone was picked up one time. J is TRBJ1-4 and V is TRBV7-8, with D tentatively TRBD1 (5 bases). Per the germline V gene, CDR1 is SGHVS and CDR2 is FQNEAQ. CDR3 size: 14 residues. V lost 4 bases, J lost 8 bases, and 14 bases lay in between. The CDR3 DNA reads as TGTGCCAGCAGCTCGCAGGGATATAACGAAAAACTGTTTTTT. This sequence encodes CASSSQGYNEKLFF.

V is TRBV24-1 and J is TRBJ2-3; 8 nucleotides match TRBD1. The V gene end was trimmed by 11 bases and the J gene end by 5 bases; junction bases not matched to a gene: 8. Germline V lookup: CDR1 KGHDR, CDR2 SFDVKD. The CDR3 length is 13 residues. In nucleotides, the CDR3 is TGTGCCATCGGACAGGGTAGGGTAGATACGCAGTATTTT. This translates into CAIGQGRVDTQYF.

CDR3 protein: CASSFRTPANTGELFF. CDR3 nucleotide sequence: TGCGCCAGCAGCTTCCGGACTCCCGCGAACACCGGGGAGCTGTTTTTT. The rearrangement joins TRBV5-1 to TRBJ2-2, with D perhaps TRBD2 (5 bases). Germline-derived CDR1 and CDR2 are SGHRS and YFSETQ. The CDR3 loop spans 16 amino acids. V was clipped by 2 bases and J by 0 bases, with 11 bases between them. The complete variable domain, with remaining parts taken from reference TRBV5-1 and TRBJ2-2, reads KAGVTQTPRYLIKTRGQQVTLSCSPISGHRSVSWYQQTPGQGLQFLFEYFSETQRNKGNFPGRFSGRQFSNSRSEMNVSTLELGDSALYLCASSFRTPANTGELFFGEGSRLTVL.

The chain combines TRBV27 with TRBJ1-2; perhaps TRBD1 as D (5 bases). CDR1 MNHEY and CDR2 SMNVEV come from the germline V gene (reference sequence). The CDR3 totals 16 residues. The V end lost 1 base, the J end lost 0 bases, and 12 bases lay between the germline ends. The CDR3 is CASSLLTPRANYGYTF. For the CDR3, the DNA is TGTGCCAGCAGTTTATTGACCCCCAGGGCTAACTATGGCTACACCTTC.

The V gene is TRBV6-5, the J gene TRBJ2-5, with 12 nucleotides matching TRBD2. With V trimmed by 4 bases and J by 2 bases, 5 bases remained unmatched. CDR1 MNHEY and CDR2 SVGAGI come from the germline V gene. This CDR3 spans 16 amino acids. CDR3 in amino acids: CASSSLAGGLQETQYF. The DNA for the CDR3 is TGTGCCAGCAGTTCCCTAGCGGGGGGGCTGCAAGAGACCCAGTACTTC.